This T cell receptor beta chain was sequenced in a study of circulating CD8 cells and anti-PD-1 response in melanoma. Each library started from 15 ng of total RNA using the QIAseq Immune Repertoire TCR panel. TCRdb recomputed calls from the reads with MiXCR, one row per CDR3 protein. Among 500 or so distinct CDR3 sequences listed, about an eighth were seen once. By frequency in the sample, this clonotype is medium-sized (0.01 to 0.1%). Four subsets defined by PD-1 and/or TIGIT were sorted from live CD3+CD8+TCRalphabeta+ cells. The CDR3 has 14 amino acids. Germline V gene lookup returns CDR1 SGHDN and CDR2 FVKESK. The germline V and J ends were trimmed by 1 base and 4 bases, with 11 bases remaining between them.

The sequences come from CD8+ T cells from PBMCs, collected at baseline or after one month of anti-PD-1 therapy (not recorded which). The V call is TRBV14, the J call TRBJ2-7; D is uncertain. This TCR was recovered from a human donor with melanoma. CDR3 amino acids: CASSQGVRRYEQYF. The DNA for the CDR3 is TGTGCCAGCAGCCAAGGTGTCCGAAGGTACGAGCAGTACTTC.